The TCR beta chain described here comes from a study of blood T cells in healthy people across ages. Together with a sample-barcoded 5' primer, a J-beta primer mix was included in a second PCR lasting about 6 to 11 cycles. One entry per CDR3 protein, called by TCRdb with MiXCR from the 5' RACE reads. The sample shows more than 900,000 distinct CDR3 sequences, around 25% of them seen only once. Isolation per sample recovered at least 7 million PBMCs. Germline loops: CDR1 MDHEN, CDR2 SYDVKM. The V and J ends lost 6 bases and 1 base respectively, with 15 bases between them. The CDR3 sequence is 15 residues long. These same data were also listed under a study on T cells of mothers and their children.

The TCR was taken from a girl under 10 years old in good health. The sequencing sample was made of blood. This chain connects TRBV28 to TRBJ2-5; perhaps TRBD1 as D (6 bases). CDR3 loop: CASRSPKGVQETQYF. In DNA form, the CDR3 reads TGTGCCAGCAGATCCCCCAAGGGGGTCCAAGAGACCCAGTACTTC.